Below are 26 T cell receptor beta chains sequenced from a single sample in a study of molecular identifiers for immune sequencing clone quantification. TCRdb reprocessed the PCR reads with MiXCR, giving one entry per CDR3 protein. The sample holds about 300,000 distinct CDR3 sequences; around a fifth are singletons and the top ten take 0.81%. Sequenced input: naive CD8+ T cells from blood, with Jurkat cell RNA spiked in. Subset specified: FACS-sorted CD8+CD4-CCR7+CD45RA+ naive T cells. These receptors originate from a human donor in good health. Some libraries in this study had Jurkat cell RNA spiked in.

This clonotype was counted at least ten times. The chain carries TRBV24-1 and TRBJ2-2; D is uncertain. Trimming removed 9 bases at V and 0 bases at J, with 10 bases between. Germline V gene lookup returns CDR1 KGHDR and CDR2 SFDVKD. The CDR3 is 14 residues long. CDR3 in DNA: TGTGCCACCTCCGACTGGACGAACACCGGGGAGCTGTTTTTT. It is translated as CATSDWTNTGELFF.

The J gene is TRBJ2-1, the V gene TRBV19, with 9 positions matching TRBD2. This CDR3 comprises 17 residues. The germline gives CDR1 LNHDA, CDR2 SQIVND (reference sequence). The junction had 5 bases not matched to a gene; V was cut back by 0 bases and J by 2 bases. CDR3 nucleotide sequence: TGTGCCAGTAGTATAGATGGGCTAGCGGGACCCTACAATGAGCAGTTCTTC. It codes for CASSIDGLAGPYNEQFF.

On this clonotype itself: This may arise from a read error, as a much more abundant clone is one base away. The conserved closing phenylalanine or tryptophan is absent in this CDR3, likely reflecting a read error. The chain combines TRBV4-3 with TRBJ2-3, with a weak D call TRBD1 (6 bases). V was cut by 0 bases and J by 4 bases, with 11 bases left in between. Germline values: CDR1 LGHNA, CDR2 YSLEER. The CDR3 is 15 amino acids. CDR3 DNA sequence: TGCGCCAGCAGCCAAGAGGGCAGGGGACCAGATACGCAGTATTCT. Translated, it gives CASSQEGRGPDTQYS.

The V gene is TRBV15, the J gene TRBJ2-7, with 7 bases matching TRBD2. The CDR3 runs to 15 residues. The germline V gene encodes CDR1 LNHNV and CDR2 YYDKDF (reference sequence). V lost 1 base, J lost 3 bases, and 6 bases stayed unmatched. The CDR3 loop is CATSRGAGTNYEQYF. The CDR3 DNA is TGTGCCACCAGCAGAGGGGCTGGGACTAACTACGAGCAGTACTTC.

On this clonotype itself: A read error is possible here, since a much larger clone lies one base away. CDR3 nucleotide sequence: TGTGCCAGCGGCGGGACAGGCACTGAAGCTTTCTTT. Protein: CASGGTGTEAFF. The chain combines TRBV7-9 with TRBJ1-1; 8 nucleotides agree with TRBD1. Germline-derived CDR1 and CDR2 are SEHNR and FQNEAQ (reference sequence). The trim removed 8 bases at V and 4 bases at J, leaving 3 bases unmatched. The CDR3 sequence is 12 residues long.

Comments on this clonotype: This could be a read error, since a much larger clone is one nucleotide away. This chain joins TRBV7-9 and TRBJ2-7; 7 nucleotides align to TRBD1. The CDR3 length is 15 residues. Germline V gene data show CDR1 as SEHNR and CDR2 as FQNEAQ (reference sequence). Unmatched junction bases numbered 7, after V lost 5 bases and J lost 0 bases. DNA for the CDR3: TGTGCCAGCAGCCCCGGACAGGACCTCTCCTACGAGCAGTACTTC. It is translated as CASSPGQDLSYEQYF. The full variable domain, rest sourced from reference TRBV7-9 and TRBJ2-7, is DTGVSQNPRHKITKRGQNVTFRCDPISEHNRLYWYRQTLGQGPEFLTYFQNEAQLEKSRLLSDRFSAERPKGSFSTLEIQRTEQGDSAMYLCASSPGQDLSYEQYFGPGTRLTVT.

This clonotype was counted ten times or more. This chain links TRBV6-2 or TRBV6-3 with TRBJ1-1; D not resolved. V lost 6 bases, J lost 7 bases, and 12 bases lay in between. The CDR3 covers 12 residues. Germline V lookup: CDR1 MNHEY, CDR2 SVGEGT. CDR3 DNA sequence: TGTGCCAGCAGCCTCTGGGGAGGTGAAGCTTTCTTT. This encodes CASSLWGGEAFF.

This clonotype was found many times. The chain recombines TRBV2 with TRBJ1-5; 7 bases map to TRBD1. Germline assignment: CDR1 SNHLY and CDR2 FYNNEI. V lost 1 base and J lost 5; bases outside the gene matches: 8. This CDR3 is built from 16 residues. CDR3 DNA sequence: TGTGCCAGCAGTGAAGGGTTGGCCCAGGGGGATCAGCCCCAGCATTTT. Its protein product is CASSEGLAQGDQPQHF.

A note on this clonotype: It is likely a read error, because the conserved phenylalanine at the end of the CDR3 is missing. V is TRBV9 and J is TRBJ2-3; D gene ambiguous. This CDR3 comprises 12 residues. Germline V gene lookup returns CDR1 SGDLS and CDR2 YYNGEE. The V and J ends lost 4 bases and 1 base respectively, with 4 bases between them. The CDR3 loop is CASSSRTDTQYS. The CDR3 bases are TGTGCCAGCAGCTCTCGCACAGATACGCAGTATTCT.

Note on this clonotype: A much larger clone differs by one base, so this may be a read error. Because it lacks the conserved phenylalanine or tryptophan at the end, this CDR3 is likely a read error. V and J are TRBV5-6 and TRBJ2-3, with 7 bases fitting TRBD1. The length of the CDR3 is 14 residues. Losses at the gene ends were 1 base for V and 4 bases for J; bases not matched to a gene: 3. CDR1 is SGHDT and CDR2 is YYEEEE in the germline V gene. In nucleotides, the CDR3 is TGTGCCAGCAGCTTGACCGACAGGGCAGATACGCAGTATTCT. Protein sequence: CASSLTDRADTQYS.

This clonotype has ten or more counts. The J gene is TRBJ1-1, the V gene TRBV10-3; weak D call: TRBD1 (5 bases). The CDR3 has 13 residues. Germline CDR1 and CDR2: ENHRY and SYGVKD. Between the trimmed V and J ends, which lost 2 bases and 12 bases, there was a span of 16 bases. CDR3 amino acids: CAISEPGGVGTFF. CDR3 DNA sequence: TGTGCCATCAGTGAGCCGGGGGGGGTTGGAACTTTCTTT.

At least ten counts were recorded for this clonotype. V usage is TRBV4-3 and J usage is TRBJ1-1, with D perhaps TRBD1 (6 bases). The CDR3 length is 14 residues. Germline V gene sequence: CDR1 LGHNA, CDR2 YSLEER. The V end lost 3 bases, the J end lost 8 bases, and 16 bases lay between the germline ends. The CDR3 sequence is CASSHSEGEYEAFF. CDR3 nucleotide sequence: TGCGCCAGCAGCCACTCGGAGGGGGAGTACGAAGCTTTCTTT.

This clonotype has just a few counts. The V and J genes are TRBV10-3 and TRBJ2-7; the D is unclear. Trimming pared 3 bases from V and 1 base from J, leaving 10 bases between. Germline CDR1 reads ENHRY; CDR2 reads SYGVKD. The CDR3 runs to 14 residues. CDR3 nucleotides: TGTGCCATCAGTGAAGTTGGACGTTCCTACGAGCAGTACTTC. Residues: CAISEVGRSYEQYF.

This clonotype occurred many times. The chain uses TRBV27 and TRBJ2-7, with a weak D call TRBD1 (7 bases). Per germline, CDR1 MNHEY and CDR2 SMNVEV (reference sequence). This CDR3 has 15 residues. Between the trimmed V and J ends, which lost 2 bases and 3 bases, there was a span of 14 bases. The chain's CDR3 is CASSLTGQGGYEQYF. The CDR3 nucleotides read TGTGCCAGCAGTTTAACGGGGCAGGGGGGCTACGAGCAGTACTTC.

This clonotype was seen repeatedly, ten times or more. The gene calls are TRBV14 and TRBJ1-2; D uncertain. From germline, CDR1 is SGHDN and CDR2 FVKESK. The CDR3 covers 16 residues. The V and J ends lost 0 bases and 5 bases respectively, with 16 bases between them. The CDR3 spells CASSQDGMNLSYGYTF. DNA of the CDR3: TGTGCCAGCAGCCAAGATGGGATGAACCTTTCGTATGGCTACACCTTC.

This clonotype was picked up many times. The chain combines TRBV4-3 with TRBJ2-7, with D possibly matching TRBD1 (6 bases). The CDR3 is 13 residues long. Trimming pared 4 bases from V and 7 bases from J, leaving 14 bases between. Germline assignment: CDR1 LGHNA and CDR2 YSLEER. The CDR3 DNA reads as TGCGCCAGCAGCCCGACAAGGGACATGGAGCAGTACTTC. This gives the protein CASSPTRDMEQYF.

The chain has TRBV5-6 and TRBJ1-4; D gene unclear. CDR1 and CDR2 (germline): SGHDT, YYEEEE. The CDR3 runs 16 residues. Trimming stripped 0 bases from V and 4 bases from J, with 13 bases between. CDR3 bases: TGTGCCAGCAGCTTGGTTCGGGCGGGAGTTAATGAAAAACTGTTTTTT. Residues: CASSLVRAGVNEKLFF.

Many counts were recorded for this clonotype. The V and J genes are TRBV4-3 and TRBJ1-3; D may be TRBD1 (6 bases). The CDR3 totals 16 residues. From germline, CDR1 is LGHNA and CDR2 YSLEER. The V end was cut by 1 base, the J end by 0 bases, with 10 bases between. The CDR3 coding sequence is TGCGCCAGCAGCCAAGGACAGGACAGCTCTGGAAACACCATATATTTT. This gives the protein CASSQGQDSSGNTIYF.

This clonotype was counted at least ten times. The V and J genes are TRBV3-1 and TRBJ2-1; the D gene is possibly TRBD2 (5 bases). This CDR3 region has 16 residues. Germline V gives CDR1 LGHDT, CDR2 YNNKEL (reference sequence). Trimming stripped 6 bases from V and 2 bases from J, with 17 bases between. The CDR3 DNA follows: TGTGCCAGCAGTTACAATATTCGACTAACCTACAATGAGCAGTTCTTC. Its translation is CASSYNIRLTYNEQFF.

In its sample, this clonotype was seen many times. The rearrangement links TRBV5-5 to TRBJ2-5, with 10 bases matching TRBD1. CDR1 is SGHKS and CDR2 is YYEKEE in the germline V gene (reference sequence). Trimming cost V 4 bases and J 5 bases; bases outside gene matches: 8. CDR3 length: 15 amino acids. The CDR3 coding sequence is TGTGCCAGCAGCCCGGGACAGGGGCTTCGGGAGACCCAGTACTTC. It codes for CASSPGQGLRETQYF.

This clonotype is a singleton in its sample. Sequence at one end of the junction differs from germline and may be a read error. This rearrangement joins TRBV27 to TRBJ2-3; weak D call: TRBD1 (6 bases). Germline CDR1 reads MNHEY; CDR2 reads SMNVEV (reference sequence). The CDR3 runs to 16 residues. Here the CDR3 DNA reads TGTGTCAGCAGTTTATCGCAGGGGCTTGGCGCAGATACGCAGTATTTT. It encodes CVSSLSQGLGADTQYF.

This clonotype showed up many times. The V call is TRBV4-1, the J call TRBJ2-7; D call uncertain. Trimming cost V 0 bases and J 3 bases, with 12 bases left between them. The CDR3 consists of 15 residues. Germline V gene lookup returns CDR1 MGHRA and CDR2 YSYEKL. CDR3 sequence: CASSQDHGRYYEQYF. The DNA of the CDR3 is TGCGCCAGCAGCCAAGATCATGGTCGTTACTACGAGCAGTACTTC.

The CDR3: CASSPGTAFSAYEQYF. The CDR3 DNA sequence: TGTGCCAGCAGTCCCGGGACAGCCTTTTCGGCCTACGAGCAGTACTTC. The rearrangement joins TRBV6-2 or TRBV6-3 to TRBJ2-7; the match to TRBD1 covers 7 bases. Unmatched junction bases numbered 12, after V lost 5 bases and J lost 2 bases. The germline CDR1 and CDR2 sequences are MNHEY and SVGEGT. The CDR3 extends over 16 amino acids.

This clonotype was observed a few times. This rearrangement joins TRBV28 to TRBJ1-5, with D perhaps matching TRBD1 (6 bases). The V end was cut by 3 bases, the J end by 6 bases, with 15 bases between. Germline V CDR1 and CDR2: MDHEN, SYDVKM. The CDR3 spans 15 residues. CDR3 region: CASSFIVGGGQPQHF. CDR3 DNA sequence: TGTGCCAGCAGTTTTATTGTGGGGGGCGGTCAGCCCCAGCATTTT.

This clonotype was found many times. This chain joins TRBV14 and TRBJ1-2; D is unclear. The CDR3 has 17 residues. Germline CDR1 SGHDN, CDR2 FVKESK. V lost 0 bases and J lost 2, with 16 bases in between. The CDR3 spells CASSQDGTPELNYGYTF. The CDR3 DNA follows: TGTGCCAGCAGCCAAGATGGAACTCCCGAACTAAACTATGGCTACACCTTC.

This clonotype was counted ten times or more. V gene TRBV7-9 combines with J gene TRBJ2-7, with 10 bases identical to TRBD1. The CDR3 runs to 15 residues. V was pared by 4 bases and J by 5 bases, with 8 bases of the junction left unmatched. Germline V lookup: CDR1 SEHNR, CDR2 FQNEAQ (reference sequence). The CDR3 nucleotides read TGTGCCAGCAGCTCCCCCGGGACAGGGGCCCACGAGCAGTACTTC. Translation gives CASSSPGTGAHEQYF.